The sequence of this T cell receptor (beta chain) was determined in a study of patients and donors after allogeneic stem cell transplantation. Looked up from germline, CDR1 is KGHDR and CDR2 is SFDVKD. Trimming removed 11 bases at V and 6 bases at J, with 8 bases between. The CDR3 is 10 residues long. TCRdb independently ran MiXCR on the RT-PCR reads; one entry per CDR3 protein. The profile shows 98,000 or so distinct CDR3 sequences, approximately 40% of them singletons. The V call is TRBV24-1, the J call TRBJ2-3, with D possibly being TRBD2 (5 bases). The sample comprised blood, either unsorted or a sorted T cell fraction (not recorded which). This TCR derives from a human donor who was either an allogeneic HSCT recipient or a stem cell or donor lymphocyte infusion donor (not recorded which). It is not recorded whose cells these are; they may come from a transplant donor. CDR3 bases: TGTGCCAAACTAGTGGATACGCAGTATTTT. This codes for CAKLVDTQYF.